This TCR beta chain was found in a study of Graves' ophthalmopathy and Graves' hyperthyroidism. Beta-chain TCR CDR3 regions were amplified from RNA transcripts. First-round RT-PCR relied on HTBI primers, and a second-round multiplex PCR came next. One entry per CDR3 protein, called by TCRdb with MiXCR from the multiplex PCR reads. The table shows about 400,000 distinct CDR3 sequences, with about 16% occurring only once. V shed 0 bases and J 5 bases; nucleotides not matched to a gene: 10. Germline V CDR1 and CDR2: SEHNR, FQNEAQ (reference sequence). This CDR3 region has 18 residues. Hyperthyroidism is called stable when no ophthalmopathy develops within 18 months of follow-up. The PBMCs used were ones drawn from about 9.2 ml of fresh peripheral blood. The table lists this clonotype with many counts.

The TCR sequence derives from a woman between 18 and 29 years old with stable Graves' hyperthyroidism. The sample comprised peripheral blood. The V call is TRBV7-9, the J call TRBJ1-6; TRBD1 agrees at 7 bases. The CDR3 region is CASSLAVRGGTNNSPLHF. The CDR3 DNA sequence: TGTGCCAGCAGCTTAGCGGTCAGGGGGGGGACCAATAATTCACCCCTCCACTTT.